This T cell receptor beta chain is from a study of blood T cell repertoires in COVID-19. Profiling relied on immunoSEQ multiplex PCR, and the TCRdb table lists in-frame clones only, not all of them. The table shows fewer than 300,000 clones, with about 85% occurring only once. The CDR3 totals 15 residues. The specimen was peripheral blood. This TCR was sampled from a human donor with COVID-19, enrolled during active disease. The donor label of this sample is uncertain. The chain recombines TRBV21-1 with TRBJ1-1. TRBV21-1 is a known pseudogene. CDR3 DNA sequence: TGTGCCAGCAGCAAAGTGGCGGGGGAGAACACTGAAGCTTTCTTT. Its protein is CASSKVAGENTEAFF.